This T cell receptor (beta chain) was sequenced in a study of blood T cell repertoires in COVID-19. Study summary: The United States, Italy and Spain provided the acute and convalescent COVID-19 samples. PBMCs, B-cell-depleted T cells, or T cells provided the cDNA or gDNA that made up the material.

The table came from immunoSEQ multiplex PCR; TCRdb's copy has only in-frame clones and leaves some out. In the table there are 300,000 to 350,000 clones, around nine tenths of which are singletons. The study assigned cohorts using participant-reported clinical history. Either two negative PCRs, clearance, or symptom resolution qualified Cohort 3 donors as recovered. The clonotype was recovered from a man younger than 45 who had recovered from COVID-19. The specimen was PBMCs or T cells enriched from blood (not recorded which).

The CDR3 DNA is TGTGCCACCAGCCACGACAGATTGAACACTGAAGCTTTCTTT. It specifies CATSHDRLNTEAFF. This chain joins TRBV15 and TRBJ1-1, with D maybe TRBD1 (5 bases). V lost 5 bases to trimming and J lost 0 bases, with 10 bases between them. The germline gives CDR1 LNHNV, CDR2 YYDKDF (reference sequence). The CDR3 runs to 14 residues.